This entry lists 3 T cell receptor beta chains sequenced from one sample in a study of T cell repertoires in cytomegalovirus infection. Which antigens these TCRs recognize remains unknown. TCRdb itself ran the reads through MiXCR, one entry per CDR3 protein. The profile shows fewer than 950,000 distinct CDR3 sequences, 32% of them singletons. Sequenced material: cultured CD8+ T cells from PBMCs, taken from culture after CMV antigen stimulation. Receptors were obtained from a human donor in good health (CMV status not recorded). Some clones in this sample may be carry-over from other donors' samples.

There are a few counts of this clonotype. The rearrangement joins TRBV12-3 or TRBV12-4 to TRBJ1-3; weak D call: TRBD1 (5 bases). The CDR3 is 16 residues long. V dropped 3 bases and J dropped 4 bases, with 16 bases sitting between them. The CDR3 region has the DNA TGTGCCAGCAGTTTGAAGGGGAGGACTGAAGGAAACACCATATATTTT. Protein: CASSLKGRTEGNTIYF.

The chain recombines TRBV28 with TRBJ1-1; no clear D. The germline CDR1 and CDR2 sequences are MDHEN and SYDVKM. V lost 6 bases to trimming and J lost 2 bases, with 16 bases between them. CDR3 length equals 15 residues. CDR3 amino acids: CASSPARLSNTEAFF. CDR3 DNA sequence: TGTGCCAGCAGCCCCGCGCGCCTTAGTAACACTGAAGCTTTCTTT.

The gene calls are TRBV5-4 and TRBJ2-2; tentative D call: TRBD2 (6 bases). Trimming took off 2 bases at V and 7 bases at J, with 15 bases between the two ends. Looked up from germline, CDR1 is SGHNT and CDR2 is YYREEE (reference sequence). CDR3 length: 15 amino acids. The CDR3 nucleotides are TGTGCCAGCAGCTTTGCTAGCGCAAGCAACGGGGAGCTGTTTTTT. Protein sequence: CASSFASASNGELFF.